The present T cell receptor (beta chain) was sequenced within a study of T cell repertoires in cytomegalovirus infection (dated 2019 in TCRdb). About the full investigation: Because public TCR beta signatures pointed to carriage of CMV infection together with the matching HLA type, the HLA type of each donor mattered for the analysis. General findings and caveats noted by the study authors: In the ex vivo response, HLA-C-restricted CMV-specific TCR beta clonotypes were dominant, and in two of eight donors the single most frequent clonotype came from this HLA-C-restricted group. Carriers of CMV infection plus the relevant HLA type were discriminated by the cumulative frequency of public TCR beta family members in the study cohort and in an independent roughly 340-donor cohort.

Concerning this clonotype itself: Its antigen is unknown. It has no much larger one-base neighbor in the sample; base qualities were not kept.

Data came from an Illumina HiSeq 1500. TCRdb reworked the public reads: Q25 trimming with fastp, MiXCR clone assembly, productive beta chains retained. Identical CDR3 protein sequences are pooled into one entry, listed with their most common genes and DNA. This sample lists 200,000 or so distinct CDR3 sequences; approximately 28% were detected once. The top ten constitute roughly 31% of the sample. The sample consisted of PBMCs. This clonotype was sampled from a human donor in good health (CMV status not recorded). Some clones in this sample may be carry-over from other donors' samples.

At the DNA level, the sequence is TGTGCCAGCAGCCAAGATGATGGGACCGGAGGATGGGAGTCCCAGTACTTC. Protein translation: CASSQDDGTGGWESQYF. The sequence joins TRBV14 to TRBJ2-5; the D segment is perhaps TRBD1 or TRBD2, each sharing 5 matched bases. From its cysteine to its phenylalanine, the CDR3 spans 17 amino acids. Only the CDR3 region is kept as DNA, spanning 51 bases read in frame from base 1. Based on the germline V gene, the CDR1 and CDR2 sequences are SGHDN and FVKESK. The V and J ends are trimmed by 0 bases and 9 bases, leaving 23 bases between them.